This T cell receptor beta chain was recorded in a study of cytomegalovirus exposure and HLA in healthy donors. CDR1 and CDR2 from the germline V gene are LGHNT and FRNRAP. Trimming took 0 bases from V and 3 from J, leaving 6 bases between them. The CDR3 loop spans 13 amino acids. PCR was performed using 60 Vbeta and 13 Jbeta primers. Data came from immunoSEQ multiplex PCR; TCRdb stores just in-frame clones and leaves some out. The table shows around 150,000 clones, with around 72% occurring only once. The sample taken for sequencing was PBMCs. The sequence was collected from a human donor in good health. The rearrangement uses TRBV12-5 and TRBJ2-7; no clear D. CDR3 coding DNA: TGTGCTAGTGGTTTGGTACCGGGCTACGAGCAGTACTTC. It specifies CASGLVPGYEQYF.